The 3 T cell receptor beta chains listed next were all sequenced from one sample in a study of cytomegalovirus exposure and HLA in healthy donors. Primers: 60 Vbeta forward and 13 Jbeta reverse. The repertoire was sequenced with immunoSEQ multiplex PCR; TCRdb's copy has only in-frame clones and lacks some. The repertoire holds 95,000 to 110,000 clones, with 60% to 70% as singletons. Sequencing used PBMCs. The receptors originated from a woman between 50 and 59 years old in good health and CMV-seronegative.

The chain employs TRBV5-1 and TRBJ1-1, with TRBD1 identical over 7 bases. There are 15 residues in the CDR3. Germline V lookup: CDR1 SGHRS, CDR2 YFSETQ. V was clipped by 3 bases and J by 4 bases; unmatched bases: 9. CDR3 in DNA: TGCGCCAGCAGCTGGAATACAGGGGCAAGCACTGAAGCTTTCTTT. Residues: CASSWNTGASTEAFF.

This chain uses TRBV20-1 with TRBJ2-7; D uncertain. Germline lookup yields CDR1 DFQATT and CDR2 SNEGSKA (reference sequence). Trimming shortened V by 6 bases and J by 2 bases, and 8 bases separated the two germline ends. This CDR3 contains 11 residues. The CDR3: CSAKTTYEQYF. CDR3 DNA: TGCAGTGCCAAGACAACCTACGAGCAGTACTTC.

The chain is built from TRBV7-8 and TRBJ2-5, with D possibly being TRBD2 (6 bases). The J call may be incorrect, as the DNA end agrees better with TRBJ2-7. CDR1 is SGHVS, CDR2 FQNEAQ, per germline. The CDR3 extends over 14 amino acids. The CDR3 sequence: CASSQRDSHYEQYF. CDR3 nucleotide sequence: TGTGCCAGCAGCCAACGGGACTCGCACTACGAGCAGTACTTC.